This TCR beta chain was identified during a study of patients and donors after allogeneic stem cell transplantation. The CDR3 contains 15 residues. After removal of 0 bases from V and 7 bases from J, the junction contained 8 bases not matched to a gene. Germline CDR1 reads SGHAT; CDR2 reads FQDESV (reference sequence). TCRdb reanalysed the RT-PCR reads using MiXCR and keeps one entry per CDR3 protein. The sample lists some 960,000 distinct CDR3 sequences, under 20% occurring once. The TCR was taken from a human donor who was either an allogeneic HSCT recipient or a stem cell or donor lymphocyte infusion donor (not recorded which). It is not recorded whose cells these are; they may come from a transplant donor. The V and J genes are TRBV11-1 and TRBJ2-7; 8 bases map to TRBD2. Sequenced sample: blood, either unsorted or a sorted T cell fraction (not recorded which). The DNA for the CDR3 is TGTGCCAGCAGCTTAGCCCGCGGGGGGCCTTGGGAGCAGTACTTC. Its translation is CASSLARGGPWEQYF.